This T cell receptor beta chain comes out of a study of Graves' ophthalmopathy and Graves' hyperthyroidism. Study-level results: Among thyroid clonotypes expanded above 0.001 frequency, most also appeared in blood.

This clonotype was counted at least ten times. Its antigen is as yet unknown. Amplified TCR beta CDR3 regions were obtained using RNA transcripts as template. In the first round, RT-PCR was carried out with HTBI primers, and a multiplex PCR formed the second round. Via MiXCR, TCRdb re-called the multiplex PCR reads, giving one row per CDR3 protein. The data contain 600,000 to 700,000 distinct CDR3 sequences, over 40% of them singletons. Moderate-to-severe activity, CAS at least 3, NOSPECS at least 4 and duration under 3 months characterized donors with ophthalmopathy. The junction had 10 bases not matched to a gene; V was cut back by 4 bases and J by 7 bases. Germline CDR1 is SGHVS and CDR2 is FNYEAQ. The CDR3 length is 15 residues.

The V gene is TRBV7-6, the J gene TRBJ2-7; 10 bases align to TRBD1. Sequencing used peripheral blood. The receptor was isolated from an adult man with Graves' ophthalmopathy. CDR3 in DNA: TGTGCCAGCAGCTCGGGGTGGGACAGGGGCCAAGAGCAGTACTTC. This translates into CASSSGWDRGQEQYF.